A single sample gave rise to the 21 T cell receptor beta chains below, sequenced in a study of cytomegalovirus exposure and HLA in healthy donors. This PCR relied on a set of 60 Vbeta primers and 13 Jbeta primers. Method: immunoSEQ multiplex PCR; TCRdb's copy keeps in-frame clones and lacks some. The sample lists more than 95,000 clones, around 80% occurring once. Input material: PBMCs. Receptor source: a man in his thirties or forties in good health and CMV-seronegative.

DNA of the CDR3: TGTGCAGCGGGGGTAACCTACGAGCAGTACTTC. As protein: CAAGVTYEQYF. V and J are TRBV6-5 and TRBJ2-7; 8 bases align to TRBD2. From germline, CDR1 is MNHEY and CDR2 SVGAGI. The CDR3 has 11 residues.

V usage is TRBV4-3 and J usage is TRBJ2-1; D is perhaps TRBD2 (5 bases). Trimming took 0 bases from V and 4 from J, leaving 10 bases between them. Germline CDR1 is LGHNA and CDR2 is YSLEER. The CDR3 length is 15 residues. For the CDR3, the DNA is TGCGCCAGCAGCCAAGATTCAGAGGGATACAATGAGCAGTTCTTC. Protein: CASSQDSEGYNEQFF.

The chain carries TRBV28 and TRBJ2-7, with 7 bases aligning to TRBD1. Germline V gene lookup returns CDR1 MDHEN and CDR2 SYDVKM. V shed 4 bases and J 6 bases; nucleotides not matched to a gene: 6. This CDR3 has 13 residues. The CDR3 protein is CASSSRQGPEQYF. CDR3 bases: TGTGCCAGCAGTTCCCGACAGGGCCCCGAGCAGTACTTC.

This clone showed up just once. The chain joins TRBV28 to TRBJ2-2, with D maybe TRBD2 (5 bases). Germline V gives CDR1 MDHEN, CDR2 SYDVKM. The CDR3 is 15 amino acids. V was cut by 7 bases and J by 4 bases, with 16 bases left in between. CDR3 nucleotides: TGTGCCAGCACCCCAGTGGGGAGACCCACCGGGGAGCTGTTTTTT. Amino acid sequence: CASTPVGRPTGELFF.

This clone has only a few counts. J is TRBJ2-7 and V is TRBV12-5, with 7 bases identical to TRBD1. Germline V lookup: CDR1 LGHNT, CDR2 FRNRAP. CDR3 length: 18 residues. V shed 4 bases and J 2 bases; nucleotides not matched to a gene: 17. The CDR3 nucleotides are TGTGCTAGTGGTTCCCTTGTGACGGGACAGATACCCCCCTACGAGCAGTACTTC. It is translated as CASGSLVTGQIPPYEQYF.

This clone was counted a few times. This chain uses TRBV7-2 with TRBJ2-1; TRBD1 aligns across 9 bases. V dropped 0 bases and J dropped 5; count of bases not matched to a gene: 5. Germline-derived CDR1 and CDR2 are SGHTA and FQGNSA. The CDR3 sequence is 16 residues long. The CDR3 loop is CASSLAGTGFDNEQFF. The CDR3 DNA reads TGTGCCAGCAGCTTAGCCGGGACAGGGTTCGACAATGAGCAGTTCTTC.

The genes are TRBV6-5 and TRBJ2-5; 9 nucleotides match TRBD1. The tail of the sequence fits TRBJ2-7 better, so the J call may be wrong. The CDR3 runs 15 residues. Germline CDR1 and CDR2: MNHEY and SVGAGI. CDR3 sequence (DNA): TGTGCCAGCAGTTACGCCGGACAGGGGAGCTACGAGCAGTACTTC. Its translation is CASSYAGQGSYEQYF.

V and J are TRBV6-5 and TRBJ1-4; no reliable D call. This CDR3 spans 12 amino acids. CDR1 is MNHEY and CDR2 is SVGAGI in the germline V gene. Trimming removed 5 bases from V and 8 bases from J, with 9 bases in between. The CDR3 spells CASSRVGEKLFF. In DNA, the CDR3 is TGTGCCAGCAGTCGAGTCGGGGAAAAACTGTTTTTT.

The V and J genes are TRBV7-3 and TRBJ2-7; a weak D match, TRBD2 (5 bases). This CDR3 is built from 14 residues. Looked up from germline, CDR1 is SGHTA and CDR2 is FQGTGA. Trimming removed 2 bases from V and 2 bases from J, with 10 bases in between. The CDR3 region is CASSLPGDTYEQYF. The CDR3 coding sequence is TGTGCCAGCAGCTTACCCGGGGATACCTACGAGCAGTACTTC. Using reference TRBV7-3 and TRBJ2-7 for the parts outside the CDR3, the full variable domain is GAGVSQTPSNKVTEKGKYVELRCDPISGHTALYWYRQSLGQGPEFLIYFQGTGAADDSGLPNDRFFAVRPEGSVSTLKIQRTERGDSAVYLCASSLPGDTYEQYFGPGTRLTVT.

CDR3 sequence (DNA): TGTGCCATCAGTGAGTCGGCAGGGTACGAAAAACTGTTTTTT. This sequence encodes CAISESAGYEKLFF. This chain connects TRBV10-3 to TRBJ1-4, with a tentative D call TRBD1 (5 bases). This CDR3 comprises 14 residues. Trimming removed 0 bases from V and 8 bases from J, with 10 bases in between. CDR1 and CDR2 from the germline V gene are ENHRY and SYGVKD.

This chain joins TRBV7-6 and TRBJ2-2; D call uncertain. Trimming took off 1 base at V and 2 bases at J, with 11 bases between the two ends. This CDR3 is built from 16 residues. CDR1 is SGHVS, CDR2 FNYEAQ, per germline. CDR3 amino acids: CASSLDPGRNTGELFF. The CDR3 bases are TGTGCCAGCAGCTTAGATCCAGGCCGTAACACCGGGGAGCTGTTTTTT.

The chain couples TRBV6-1 to TRBJ2-2, with D perhaps matching TRBD2 (5 bases). Trimming took off 3 bases at V and 4 bases at J, with 9 bases between the two ends. The length of the CDR3 is 14 residues. CDR1 and CDR2 (germline): MNHNS, SASEGT. CDR3 amino acids: CASSELDFTGELFF. DNA of the CDR3: TGTGCCAGCAGTGAGCTGGACTTCACCGGGGAGCTGTTTTTT.

The rearrangement uses TRBV6-4 and TRBJ2-1; weak D call: TRBD2 (5 bases). The CDR3 length is 13 residues. The germline V and J ends were trimmed by 4 bases and 7 bases, with 11 bases remaining between them. Germline lookup yields CDR1 MRHNA and CDR2 SNTAGT. CDR3 sequence: CASSARTGNEQFF. CDR3 in DNA: TGTGCCAGCAGTGCAAGGACGGGGAATGAGCAGTTCTTC.

V is TRBV18 and J is TRBJ1-5; tentative D call: TRBD1 (6 bases). The CDR3 has 17 residues. V shed 4 bases and J shed 1 base, with 17 bases lying between them. Per the germline V gene, CDR1 is KGHSH and CDR2 is LQKENI. As DNA, the CDR3 is TGTGCCAGCTCACTCTCAGGGGCCGGGGAGAGCAATCAGCCCCAGCATTTT. It yields the protein CASSLSGAGESNQPQHF.

The genes are TRBV5-1 and TRBJ2-2; D possibly corresponds to TRBD1 (5 bases). The CDR3 extends over 13 amino acids. V dropped 7 bases and J dropped 3 bases, with 10 bases sitting between them. Germline CDR1 is SGHRS and CDR2 is YFSETQ. The CDR3 DNA reads TGCGCCAGCGGGGCTTTGTACACCGGGGAGCTGTTTTTT. Translated: CASGALYTGELFF.

J is TRBJ1-4 and V is TRBV4-2; D unclear. The CDR3 totals 16 residues. The V gene's germline CDR1 is LGHNA and CDR2 YNFKEQ. V gave up 0 bases and J gave up 0 bases, with 8 bases separating them. The CDR3 loop is CASSQDQAATNEKLFF. In DNA form, the CDR3 reads TGTGCCAGCAGCCAAGACCAGGCAGCAACTAATGAAAAACTGTTTTTT.

The rearrangement links TRBV4-1 to TRBJ2-7; 10 bases agree with TRBD2. The CDR3 totals 15 residues. Germline V gene data show CDR1 as MGHRA and CDR2 as YSYEKL. The V segment lost 1 base and the J segment 4 bases; nucleotides outside the gene matches: 4. CDR3 bases: TGCGCCAGCAGCCAAGGGCTAGCGGGAGTGTACGAGCAGTACTTC. It specifies CASSQGLAGVYEQYF.

The rearrangement uses TRBV5-4 and TRBJ2-3, with 8 bases aligning to TRBD2. With V trimmed by 4 bases and J by 3 bases, 4 bases remained unmatched. The CDR3 spans 14 residues. Germline V gives CDR1 SGHNT, CDR2 YYREEE (reference sequence). The chain's CDR3 is CASSAERETDTQYF. Here the CDR3 DNA reads TGTGCCAGCAGCGCCGAGCGGGAGACAGATACGCAGTATTTT.

The rearrangement links TRBV27 to TRBJ1-2; D call uncertain. Per germline, CDR1 MNHEY and CDR2 SMNVEV (reference sequence). The V end was cut by 7 bases, the J end by 5 bases, with 17 bases between. The CDR3 has 14 residues. CDR3 DNA: TGTGCCAGCAAGGATTCGGGGTATCGGTATGGCTACACCTTC. Translated: CASKDSGYRYGYTF.

CDR3 in amino acids: CASSLSGGAFETQYF. The CDR3 DNA reads TGTGCCAGCAGCCTTAGCGGGGGGGCGTTTGAGACCCAGTACTTC. This chain links TRBV5-8 with TRBJ2-5, with 11 nucleotides matching TRBD2. Germline CDR1 reads SGHTS; CDR2 reads YDEGEE. Unmatched junction bases numbered 7, after V lost 4 bases and J lost 5 bases. The CDR3 covers 15 residues.

J is TRBJ1-2 and V is TRBV27, with a weak D call TRBD1 (6 bases). Trimming took off 4 bases at V and 7 bases at J, with 16 bases between the two ends. Germline CDR1 reads MNHEY; CDR2 reads SMNVEV (reference sequence). The CDR3 has 14 residues. DNA of the CDR3: TGTGCCAGCAGTTCGCGGACAGCCTTGGGTGGCTACACCTTC. Its translation: CASSSRTALGGYTF.